These T cell receptor beta chains were read from a single sample in a study of T cell repertoires in cytomegalovirus infection. TCRdb reprocessed the reads via MiXCR and lists one record per CDR3 protein. The sample has 200,000 to 250,000 distinct CDR3 sequences, over 20% seen once. The sample taken for sequencing was CD8+ T cells from PBMCs. The origin of the receptors is a human donor in good health (CMV status not recorded). Some clones in this sample may be carry-over from other donors' samples. Each CDR3 is given with its conserved first and last residue.

CASSYDRGSYEQYF	TRBV11-2	TRBJ2-7
CASRGPGPVTDTQYF	TRBV6-2/TRBV6-3	TRBJ2-3
CASSSHRGSNTGELFF	TRBV7-9	TRBJ2-2
CSARIGGTSGGPINYEQYF	TRBV20-1	TRBJ2-7
CAIRAGGGGITEAFF	TRBV10-3	TRBJ1-1
CSARGDTSSYNEQFF	TRBV20-1	TRBJ2-1
CASSPDSGWVEQYF	TRBV27	TRBJ2-7
CASRESGNTIYF	TRBV5-1	TRBJ1-3
CASSVTGSAEQFF	TRBV7-6	TRBJ2-1
CSVEVFWSEAFF	TRBV29-1	TRBJ1-1
CASSQELTEDLAQLPQHF	TRBV14	TRBJ1-5
CASSTWEDQETQYF	TRBV7-9	TRBJ2-5
CASSHLAPEQYF	TRBV11-2	TRBJ2-7
CASSFTQGAPNEQFF	TRBV7-2	TRBJ2-1
CAIRDGVEYGYTF	TRBV10-3	TRBJ1-2
CAWSVFGGTYEQYF	TRBV30	TRBJ2-7
CASGKDQPQHF	TRBV12-5	TRBJ1-5
CASSLVQGANYEQYF	TRBV7-2	TRBJ2-7
CASSLTGLSGNTIYF	TRBV7-3	TRBJ1-3
CASSQGDNAAEAFF	TRBV4-1	TRBJ1-1
CSVDREVGTEAFF	TRBV29-1	TRBJ1-1
CSARDPLTYEQYF	TRBV20-1	TRBJ2-7
CASSLRARPPYNEQFF	TRBV7-2	TRBJ2-1
CASSEGGGGLNEQYF	TRBV2	TRBJ2-7
CASSGSGGADEQFF	TRBV12-3/TRBV12-4	TRBJ2-1
CASSLEEGAQYNEQFF	TRBV7-6	TRBJ2-1
CASSSPRLAGATQSEQYF	TRBV6-6	TRBJ2-7
CASSIEGTPDTQYF	TRBV19	TRBJ2-3
CASSQDFGTSYNEQFF	TRBV4-2	TRBJ2-1
CASSLNGVQETQYF	TRBV7-3	TRBJ2-5
CASTIGDYNEQFF	TRBV12-3/TRBV12-4	TRBJ2-1
CASSGISGGVSYNEQFF	TRBV11-2	TRBJ2-1
CASSLRTPNTGELFF	TRBV5-1	TRBJ2-2
CASSWTGGGTPYEQYF	TRBV7-6	TRBJ2-7
CASSFASRTGVQETQYF	TRBV12-3/TRBV12-4	TRBJ2-5
CASSPTGTPVGQYF	TRBV7-6	TRBJ2-5
CSALPVNTEAFF	TRBV20-1	TRBJ1-1
CSARYRSYSYEQYF	TRBV20-1	TRBJ2-7
CASSAPGQLNQPQHF	TRBV19	TRBJ1-5
CASIERGGGVFF	TRBV2	TRBJ2-1
CASGGLASSTDTQYF	TRBV2	TRBJ2-3
CASSLRTSGVNEQFF	TRBV7-6	TRBJ2-1
CASSSGGSWNEQFF	TRBV19	TRBJ2-1